The 22 T cell receptor beta chains listed next were all sequenced from one sample in a study of glioma-infiltrating T cells after dendritic cell vaccination (dated by TCRdb to about 2016). Receptor amplification or capture employed the immunoSEQ multiplex PCR assay. This immuneACCESS table, as held by TCRdb, lists in-frame sequences with V and J called but not all clones. Of the missing ones, under half trace to an unresolved V gene in checked studies; the others have no known cause. This sample lists roughly 83,000 clones; 65% to 90% were detected once. 15% to 17% of the sample rests with the top ten. This specimen was blood, taken before dendritic cell vaccination. All receptors come from a human donor with glioblastoma.

The rearrangement uses TRBV21-1 and TRBJ2-4; the table names TRBD2, a call not compared with the DNA. TRBV21-1 is labeled a pseudogene. The CDR3 loop spans 13 amino acids. The CDR3 DNA is TGTGCCAGCAGCGAGGATGTATCTAACATTCAGTACTTC. It yields the protein CASSEDVSNIQYF.

The chain employs TRBV29-1 and TRBJ2-2; 10 nucleotides line up with TRBD2. Germline trimming cut 4 bases from V and 3 bases from J; bases unmatched to any gene: 5. The V gene's germline CDR1 is SQVTM and CDR2 ANQGSEA. The length of the CDR3 is 15 residues. The CDR3 sequence is CSVVQREGHTGELFF. CDR3 DNA: TGCAGCGTTGTCCAGCGGGAGGGCCACACCGGGGAGCTGTTTTTT.

The CDR3 is CASSYGTGINEKLFF. The CDR3 DNA is TGTGCCAGCAGTTACGGGACAGGCATTAATGAAAAACTGTTTTTT. The chain joins TRBV6-5 to TRBJ1-4; 8 bases agree with TRBD1. From germline, CDR1 is MNHEY and CDR2 SVGAGI. V gave up 2 bases and J gave up 4 bases; unmatched junction bases: 3. This CDR3 region has 15 residues.

The chain has TRBV9 and TRBJ2-7; 9 bases are a match to TRBD2. The CDR3 length is 16 residues. Germline-derived CDR1 and CDR2 are SGDLS and YYNGEE. Losses at the gene ends were 4 bases for V and 5 bases for J; bases not matched to a gene: 13. For the CDR3, the DNA is TGTGCCAGCAGCTCCCCGCATGCGGGAGGGCCACACGAGCAGTACTTC. Translated, it gives CASSSPHAGGPHEQYF.

This rearrangement joins TRBV12-5 to TRBJ1-5, with D possibly TRBD1 on 5 matching bases. The V end was cut by 7 bases, the J end by 3 bases, with 13 bases between. Germline V gives CDR1 LGHNT, CDR2 FRNRAP. The CDR3 is 14 residues long. In DNA, the CDR3 is TGTGCTAGTGCTTTTGGGGCGGACAATCAGCCCCAGCATTTT. It encodes CASAFGADNQPQHF.

The chain joins TRBV19 to TRBJ1-2, with TRBD1 identical over 8 bases. Germline V gene data show CDR1 as LNHDA and CDR2 as SQIVND (reference sequence). The CDR3 totals 15 residues. V lost 0 bases, J lost 4 bases, and 4 bases stayed unmatched. The CDR3, as DNA: TGTGCCAGTAGTATAGAGGGACAGGTCGCCTATGGCTACACCTTC. It encodes CASSIEGQVAYGYTF.

V and J are TRBV25-1 and TRBJ1-3; perhaps TRBD1 as D (5 bases). V was cut by 3 bases and J by 1 base, with 19 bases left in between. The CDR3 spans 18 residues. CDR1 is MGHDK and CDR2 is SYGVNS in the germline V gene. The CDR3 sequence: CASSEGPAQWRSGNTIYF. CDR3 DNA: TGTGCCAGCAGTGAGGGGCCGGCCCAGTGGCGTTCTGGAAACACCATATATTTT.

V usage is TRBV2 and J usage is TRBJ2-7; D perhaps matches TRBD2 (5 bases). Germline V gene data show CDR1 as SNHLY and CDR2 as FYNNEI. CDR3 length equals 14 residues. Trimming removed 8 bases from V and 0 bases from J, with 14 bases in between. CDR3 in amino acids: CASASRGHSYEQYF. In nucleotides, the CDR3 is TGTGCCAGCGCCTCTAGAGGGCACTCCTACGAGCAGTACTTC.

The rearrangement joins TRBV6-1 to TRBJ2-3, with D possibly TRBD2 on 6 matching bases. The germline V gene has CDR1 MNHNS and CDR2 SASEGT. The length of the CDR3 is 15 residues. The V gene lost 8 bases and the J gene lost 4 bases, with 19 bases spanning the gap. CDR3 coding DNA: TGTGCCAGCCGAAGACCGGGACTTTATGCAGATACGCAGTATTTT. Translated, it gives CASRRPGLYADTQYF.

The rearrangement joins TRBV7-9 to TRBJ1-1, with TRBD1 matching 9 bases. CDR1 and CDR2 (germline): SEHNR, FQNEAQ (reference sequence). The CDR3 runs 15 residues. The V segment lost 5 bases and the J segment 4 bases; nucleotides outside the gene matches: 8. CDR3 amino acids: CASSPPGTGRTEAFF. The CDR3, as DNA: TGTGCCAGCAGCCCCCCCGGGACAGGGCGCACTGAAGCTTTCTTT.

A few counts support this clone. The chain carries TRBV30 and TRBJ2-7, with 9 bases identical to TRBD2. V lost 3 bases and J lost 3; bases outside the gene matches: 3. This CDR3 is built from 13 residues. Germline CDR1 is GTSNPN and CDR2 is SVGIG (reference sequence). CDR3 residues: CAWRASGIYEQYF. CDR3 coding DNA: TGTGCCTGGAGGGCTAGCGGGATCTACGAGCAGTACTTC.

CDR3 residues: CASSLSGGRTEAFF. The CDR3 nucleotides read TGTGCCAGCAGCTTGTCAGGGGGGAGAACTGAAGCTTTCTTT. The rearrangement joins TRBV7-9 to TRBJ1-1; 7 bases match TRBD1. Looked up from germline, CDR1 is SEHNR and CDR2 is FQNEAQ (reference sequence). Trimming cost V 3 bases and J 5 bases; bases outside gene matches: 6. The length of the CDR3 is 14 residues.

The V gene is TRBV7-9, the J gene TRBJ2-7, with D unclear. Germline V lookup: CDR1 SEHNR, CDR2 FQNEAQ (reference sequence). The CDR3 totals 11 residues. V shed 5 bases and J shed 3 bases, with 5 bases lying between them. The CDR3: CASSRVYEQYF. DNA of the CDR3: TGTGCCAGCAGCCGGGTCTACGAGCAGTACTTC.

The gene calls are TRBV27 and TRBJ1-1, with a possible D match to TRBD1 (6 bases). In germline, CDR1 is MNHEY, CDR2 SMNVEV (reference sequence). The CDR3 runs to 16 residues. V gave up 5 bases and J gave up 1 base, with 17 bases separating them. The CDR3 coding sequence is TGTGCCAGCAGTCCCCTCAGGGGAAATCGGAACACTGAAGCTTTCTTT. Its translation is CASSPLRGNRNTEAFF.

The CDR3 region is CASTSGYEQYF. In nucleotides, the CDR3 is TGTGCCAGCACGAGCGGATACGAGCAGTACTTC. The chain links TRBV2 to TRBJ2-7, with D perhaps matching TRBD2 (5 bases). The CDR3 covers 11 residues. CDR1 and CDR2 from the germline V gene are SNHLY and FYNNEI. Trimming cost V 7 bases and J 4 bases, with 8 bases left between them. Based on the CDR3 plus reference TRBV2 and TRBJ2-7, the full variable domain is EPEVTQTPSHQVTQMGQEVILRCVPISNHLYFYWYRQILGQKVEFLVSFYNNEISEKSEIFDDQFSVERPDGSNFTLKIRSTKLEDSAMYFCASTSGYEQYFGPGTRLTVT.

This sequence joins TRBV19 and TRBJ2-7; maybe TRBD1 (6 bases). This CDR3 has 16 amino acids. V shed 6 bases and J shed 1 base, with 19 bases lying between them. Germline V gene data show CDR1 as LNHDA and CDR2 as SQIVND (reference sequence). DNA for the CDR3: TGTGCCAGTAGCAACAGGGCGCCGATATCTTCCTACGAGCAGTACTTC. This sequence encodes CASSNRAPISSYEQYF. Variable domain in full (rest from reference TRBV19 and TRBJ2-7): DGGITQSPKYLFRKEGQNVTLSCEQNLNHDAMYWYRQDPGQGLRLIYYSQIVNDFQKGDIAEGYSVSREKKESFPLTVTSAQKNPTAFYLCASSNRAPISSYEQYFGPGTRLTVT.

This clone was seen once. The V and J genes are TRBV19 and TRBJ2-5, with TRBD1 matching over 8 bases. The CDR3 covers 17 residues. Germline lookup yields CDR1 LNHDA and CDR2 SQIVND (reference sequence). V gave up 3 bases and J gave up 4 bases; unmatched junction bases: 13. CDR3 coding DNA: TGTGCCAGTAGTATGGATTCAGGGGGCTTTGGGATAGAGACCCAGTACTTC. It is translated as CASSMDSGGFGIETQYF.

The genes are TRBV19 and TRBJ1-1; TRBD1 agrees at 8 bases. Germline V lookup: CDR1 LNHDA, CDR2 SQIVND (reference sequence). Germline trimming cut 4 bases from V and 4 bases from J; bases unmatched to any gene: 5. The CDR3 covers 14 residues. The CDR3 loop is CASSRARGRTEAFF. In DNA, the CDR3 is TGTGCCAGTAGTAGGGCCAGGGGGCGCACTGAAGCTTTCTTT.

This chain links TRBV27 with TRBJ1-2; D possibly corresponds to TRBD1 (6 bases). This CDR3 has 15 amino acids. Germline CDR1 is MNHEY and CDR2 is SMNVEV (reference sequence). The V gene lost 3 bases and the J gene lost 2 bases, with 13 bases spanning the gap. This chain's CDR3 is CASSLQGRGNYGYTF. DNA for the CDR3: TGTGCCAGCAGTTTGCAGGGCAGGGGAAACTATGGCTACACCTTC.

The CDR3 DNA reads TGTGCCAGCAGTTTATCGGGGATTTCTGGAAACACCATATATTTT. Protein: CASSLSGISGNTIYF. V gene TRBV28 combines with J gene TRBJ1-3, with D unclear. CDR3 length: 15 residues. Germline V gene sequence: CDR1 MDHEN, CDR2 SYDVKM. Trimming removed 1 base from V and 1 base from J, with 8 bases in between.

The gene calls are TRBV5-6 and TRBJ1-6; D ambiguous. From germline, CDR1 is SGHDT and CDR2 YYEEEE. V lost 4 bases to trimming and J lost 6 bases, with 20 bases between them. This CDR3 contains 17 residues. Written as DNA, the CDR3 is TGTGCCAGCAGCCCCCGTGGAGGGCCTATAATTAATTCACCCCTCCACTTT. Its translation is CASSPRGGPIINSPLHF. Looking up the rest from reference TRBV5-6 and TRBJ1-6 gives the full variable domain: DAGVTQSPTHLIKTRGQQVTLRCSPKSGHDTVSWYQQALGQGPQFIFQYYEEEERQRGNFPDRFSGHQFPNYSSELNVNALLLGDSALYLCASSPRGGPIINSPLHFGNGTRLTVT.

This clone appeared a single time. This chain links TRBV5-6 with TRBJ2-5, with 8 bases lining up with TRBD2. This CDR3 has 16 residues. V trimming: 2 bases; J trimming: 5 bases; junction bases outside the gene matches: 11. Per germline, CDR1 SGHDT and CDR2 YYEEEE. The CDR3 here is CASSFRGSGMFETQYF. The CDR3 nucleotides read TGTGCCAGCAGCTTCCGTGGTAGCGGGATGTTTGAGACCCAGTACTTC.